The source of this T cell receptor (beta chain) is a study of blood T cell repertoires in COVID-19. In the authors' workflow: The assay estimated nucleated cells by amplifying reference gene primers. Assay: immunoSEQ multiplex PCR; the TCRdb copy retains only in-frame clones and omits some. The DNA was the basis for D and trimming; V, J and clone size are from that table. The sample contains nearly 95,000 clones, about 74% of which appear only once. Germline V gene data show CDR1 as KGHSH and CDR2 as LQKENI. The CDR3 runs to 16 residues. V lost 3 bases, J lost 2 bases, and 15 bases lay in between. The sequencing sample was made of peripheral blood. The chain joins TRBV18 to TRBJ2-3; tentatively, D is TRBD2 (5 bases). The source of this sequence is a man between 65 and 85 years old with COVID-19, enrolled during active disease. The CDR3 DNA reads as TGTGCCAGCTCACCGGGGATGGCAGACTACACAGATACGCAGTATTTT. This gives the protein CASSPGMADYTDTQYF.